This T cell receptor beta chain appears in the sequencing data of a study of blood T cells in healthy people across ages. A sample-barcoded 5' primer and a J-beta primer mix were used in a second PCR of roughly 7 to 11 cycles. TCRdb processed the 5' RACE reads anew with MiXCR; each CDR3 protein has one entry. The table lists about 1.6 million distinct CDR3 sequences, about 31% of them singletons. Trimming stripped 5 bases from V and 2 bases from J, with 16 bases between. The CDR3 has 15 amino acids. CDR1 is SGHVS and CDR2 is FQNEAQ in the germline V gene. The TCR originated in a woman aged 25-40 years in good health. The rearrangement uses TRBV7-8 and TRBJ2-7; D possibly corresponds to TRBD2 (6 bases). The sequenced sample consisted of blood. CDR3 region: CASSPRGSGAYEQYF. The CDR3 DNA reads as TGTGCCAGCAGCCCCCGGGGTAGCGGCGCCTACGAGCAGTACTTC. The full variable domain, its missing parts supplied by reference TRBV7-8 and TRBJ2-7, is GAGVSQSPRYKVAKRGQDVALRCDPISGHVSLFWYQQALGQGPEFLTYFQNEAQLDKSGLPSDRFFAERPEGSVSTLKIQRTQQEDSAVYLCASSPRGSGAYEQYFGPGTRLTVT.